This entry concerns a single T cell receptor beta chain. Its antigen remains unidentified. This sample is drawn from a study of T cells after yellow fever vaccination. Study observations and caveats: Abundant clonotypes (contaminants from the bulk population) could be present in FACS-sorted repertoires. Most clones from primary vaccination were detected again post-booster (96% CD4, about 88% CD8).

5'RACE template switching produced TCR cDNA carrying a universal primer site and UMIs. TCRdb redid the calling of the 5' RACE reads with MiXCR, one entry per CDR3 protein. The table shows approximately 610,000 distinct CDR3 sequences, with roughly 17% occurring only once. The germline V gene has CDR1 SGHRS and CDR2 YFSETQ. Trimming left V 2 bases short and J 4 bases short, with 10 bases between. The CDR3 runs 15 residues. The source material was PBMCs, sampled 5 days after the first yellow fever vaccination. V is TRBV5-1 and J is TRBJ2-6; tentatively, D is TRBD1 (5 bases). This TCR derives from a man in his late teens or twenties who received the YFV17D yellow fever vaccine. The DNA of the CDR3 is TGCGCCAGCAGCTTTAAGGGGTCAGGGGCCAACGTCCTGACTTTC. Translation gives CASSFKGSGANVLTF.